These 15 T cell receptor beta chains were all obtained from the same sample, sequenced in a study of cytomegalovirus exposure and HLA in healthy donors. The study ran its PCR with 60 Vbeta and 13 Jbeta primers. Repertoires were generated with immunoSEQ multiplex PCR, while TCRdb's copy carries only in-frame clones and drops some. This sample yields 130,000 to 150,000 clones, of which approximately 83% are seen a single time; 4% to 5% belongs to the top ten. The sequencing input was PBMCs. The source of these receptors is a man in his forties in good health and CMV-seropositive.

In this sample, this clone turned up once. The chain couples TRBV11-3 to TRBJ1-2; unclear D gene. V lost 1 base, J lost 4 bases, and 10 bases lay in between. The CDR3 contains 14 residues. Germline CDR1 reads SGHNT; CDR2 reads YENEEA. The CDR3 coding sequence is TGTGCCAGCAGCTTAGGCTCGGGGAGCTATGGCTACACCTTC. Translation: CASSLGSGSYGYTF.

The rearrangement links TRBV2 to TRBJ2-7; the match to TRBD1 covers 8 bases. The CDR3 totals 15 residues. The J segment lost 4 bases and the V segment lost 6 bases, leaving 11 bases of the junction unmatched. Germline loops: CDR1 SNHLY, CDR2 FYNNEI. The CDR3 reads CASSLRTGSGYEQYF. The CDR3 DNA reads TGTGCCAGCAGCTTGAGGACAGGGTCGGGGTACGAGCAGTACTTC.

The chain links TRBV7-2 to TRBJ2-3; 7 nucleotides align to TRBD1. Losses at the gene ends were 2 bases for V and 6 bases for J; bases not matched to a gene: 8. The CDR3 is 15 amino acids. Germline V gene lookup returns CDR1 SGHTA and CDR2 FQGNSA. CDR3 nucleotide sequence: TGTGCCAGCAGCTTAAGCTCCTCCAGGGGGGATACGCAGTATTTT. Its translation is CASSLSSSRGDTQYF.

This chain joins TRBV7-9 and TRBJ2-3; D is possibly TRBD2 (7 bases). There are 16 residues in the CDR3. Looked up from germline, CDR1 is SEHNR and CDR2 is FQNEAQ (reference sequence). V gave up 4 bases and J gave up 1 base, with 15 bases separating them. As DNA, the CDR3 is TGTGCCAGCAGCTCCGGGGGGCCAGGAGGCACAGATACGCAGTATTTT. This sequence encodes CASSSGGPGGTDTQYF.

The V call is TRBV13, the J call TRBJ2-4, with D hard to call. The germline V and J ends were trimmed by 0 bases and 8 bases, with 5 bases remaining between them. This CDR3 comprises 12 residues. Germline values: CDR1 PRHDT, CDR2 FYEKMQ (reference sequence). CDR3 sequence: CASSLGPDIQYF. CDR3 bases: TGTGCCAGCAGCTTAGGGCCGGACATTCAGTACTTC.

V usage is TRBV9 and J usage is TRBJ2-2; 8 positions match TRBD2. V shed 6 bases, J shed 4 bases, and the junction held 14 bases outside the gene matches. The germline V gene encodes CDR1 SGDLS and CDR2 YYNGEE. This CDR3 spans 17 amino acids. The DNA of the CDR3 is TGTGCCAGCACCCTCGCTCCAGCGGGAGTTCCCACCGGGGAGCTGTTTTTT. The encoded protein is CASTLAPAGVPTGELFF.

The chain joins TRBV5-6 to TRBJ2-7; D may be TRBD1 (6 bases). The CDR3 runs to 14 residues. The germline V gene has CDR1 SGHDT and CDR2 YYEEEE. V lost 4 bases to trimming and J lost 7 bases, with 18 bases between them. The CDR3 DNA reads TGTGCCAGCAGCCCCCAAGGACAGACGAGGGAGCAGTACTTC. Encoded protein: CASSPQGQTREQYF.

This sequence joins TRBV5-4 and TRBJ2-1; D gene ambiguous. CDR3 length equals 16 residues. V lost 4 bases to trimming and J lost 0 bases, with 14 bases between them. Germline CDR1 is SGHNT and CDR2 is YYREEE (reference sequence). The CDR3 loop is CASSHGGDSSYNEQFF. In DNA form, the CDR3 reads TGTGCCAGCAGCCATGGCGGAGATAGCTCCTACAATGAGCAGTTCTTC.

The V and J genes are TRBV27 and TRBJ2-3, with 7 positions matching TRBD2. The CDR3 length is 18 residues. J gave up 2 bases and V 4 bases, and 15 bases lay outside the gene matches. The germline CDR1 and CDR2 sequences are MNHEY and SMNVEV (reference sequence). The CDR3 DNA follows: TGTGCCAGCAGTTCGGCGCGGGAGTGGGGCGGGGTCACAGATACGCAGTATTTT. Amino acids: CASSSAREWGGVTDTQYF.

V usage is TRBV9 and J usage is TRBJ2-1, with 7 bases aligning to TRBD2. The CDR3 has 13 residues. Germline V gene sequence: CDR1 SGDLS, CDR2 YYNGEE. The trim removed 3 bases at V and 8 bases at J, leaving 5 bases unmatched. CDR3 region: CASSGGGTDEQFF. DNA for the CDR3: TGTGCCAGCAGCGGGGGGGGAACGGATGAGCAGTTCTTC.

As DNA, the CDR3 is TGTGCCAGCCTAACAGTGGACACCTACGAGCAGTACTTC. Protein sequence: CASLTVDTYEQYF. J is TRBJ2-7 and V is TRBV2, with D possibly being TRBD1 (5 bases). The CDR3 has 13 amino acids. Germline-derived CDR1 and CDR2 are SNHLY and FYNNEI. V was cut by 8 bases and J by 2 bases, with 13 bases left in between.

The chain links TRBV15 to TRBJ1-1; D perhaps matches TRBD1 (5 bases). Germline V gives CDR1 LNHNV, CDR2 YYDKDF (reference sequence). The CDR3 consists of 15 residues. V was cut by 1 base and J by 5 bases, with 14 bases left in between. CDR3 DNA sequence: TGTGCCACCAGCAGAGGGGCCCCAGGGCAGACTGAAGCTTTCTTT. This translates into CATSRGAPGQTEAFF. Full variable domain (missing parts from reference TRBV15 and TRBJ1-1): DAMVIQNPRYQVTQFGKPVTLSCSQTLNHNVMYWYQQKSSQAPKLLFHYYDKDFNNEADTPDNFQSRRPNTSFCFLDIRSPGLGDTAMYLCATSRGAPGQTEAFFGQGTRLTVV.

The gene calls are TRBV7-9 and TRBJ2-5; 16 nucleotides line up with TRBD2. The CDR3 is 16 amino acids. Trimming removed 5 bases from V and 6 bases from J; junction bases left unmatched: 6. CDR1 is SEHNR, CDR2 FQNEAQ, per germline (reference sequence). The CDR3 sequence: CASSPGTSGRGQTQYF. Here the CDR3 DNA reads TGTGCCAGCAGCCCCGGGACTAGCGGGAGGGGACAGACCCAGTACTTC.

In this sample, this clone turned up a few times. The V call is TRBV2, the J call TRBJ2-7; D is perhaps TRBD1 (6 bases). CDR1 and CDR2 (germline): SNHLY, FYNNEI. The V end lost 4 bases, the J end lost 0 bases, and 10 bases lay between the germline ends. The CDR3 contains 14 residues. The DNA for the CDR3 is TGTGCCAGCAGTGTTGGACAGCTCTCCTACGAGCAGTACTTC. It specifies CASSVGQLSYEQYF.

This clone has just a few counts. V is TRBV21-1 and J is TRBJ2-1; TRBD1, as called in the table, went unchecked against the DNA. TRBV21-1 is marked as a pseudogene. CDR3 length: 14 amino acids. CDR3 in amino acids: CASRGQGSYNEQFF. CDR3 coding DNA: TGTGCCAGCCGGGGACAGGGGTCCTACAATGAGCAGTTCTTC.